This T cell receptor beta chain was identified during a study of cytomegalovirus exposure and HLA in healthy donors. Study-wide context: A prior study identified approximately 120 million unique TCR beta sequences from some 200 million T cells.

A few counts support this clone. Its antigen is not known. V was pared by 0 bases and J by 3 bases, with 9 bases between. Germline CDR1 and CDR2: SGHNT and YYREEE (reference sequence). The CDR3 is 14 residues long. With 60 Vbeta and 13 Jbeta primers, the PCR was carried out. The repertoire was sequenced with immunoSEQ multiplex PCR; TCRdb's copy has only in-frame clones and lacks some. The data show some 150,000 clones, more than 70% seen once. Study results and caveats: Many donors shared some public TCRs, even though most TCR sequences were rare. Testing in vitro showed a few CMV-associated chains specific for CMV antigens. Some TCR beta chains (164 of them) were listed as cytomegalovirus-associated.

Sequencing used PBMCs. The receptor comes from a man aged 60 to 69 in good health and CMV-seronegative. The chain employs TRBV5-4 and TRBJ2-5; D unclear. CDR3 amino acids: CASSLAPRKETQYF. The CDR3 coding sequence is TGTGCCAGCAGCTTGGCCCCTAGAAAAGAGACCCAGTACTTC.